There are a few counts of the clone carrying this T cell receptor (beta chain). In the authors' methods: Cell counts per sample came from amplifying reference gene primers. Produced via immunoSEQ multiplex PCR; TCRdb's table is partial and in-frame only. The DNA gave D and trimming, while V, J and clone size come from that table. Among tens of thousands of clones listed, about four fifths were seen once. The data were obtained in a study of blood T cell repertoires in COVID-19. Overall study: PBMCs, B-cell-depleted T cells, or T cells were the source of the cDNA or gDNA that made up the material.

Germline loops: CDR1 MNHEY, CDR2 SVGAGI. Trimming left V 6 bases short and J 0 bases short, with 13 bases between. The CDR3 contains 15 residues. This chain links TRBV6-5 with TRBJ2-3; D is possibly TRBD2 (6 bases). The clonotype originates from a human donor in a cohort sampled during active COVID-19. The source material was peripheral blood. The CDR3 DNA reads TGTGCCAGCAGCTCCCTAGGGACTAGCACAGATACGCAGTATTTT. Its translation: CASSSLGTSTDTQYF.